This T cell receptor (beta chain) derives from a study of early T cells in non-severe SARS-CoV-2 infection (dated by TCRdb to 2020 to 2023). About the investigation overall: TCR sequencing used bulk RNA from unsorted whole blood, so alpha and beta chains could not be paired.

The paper's findings and limits, for the study overall: VDJdb matching was skewed toward anti-spike CD8 responses, so virus-specific expansions were likely underestimated and private and CD4 specificities were missed.

There are a few counts of this clonotype. The specificity of this receptor is unknown. No base-level quality is on record; no much larger clone is a single base apart. Libraries were made using 5' RACE. Instrument used: NextSeq 500. In the TCR library protocol, unique molecular identifiers were attached to individual cDNA molecules to correct for PCR bias and sequencing error. Sequencing covered both TCR alpha and beta chains, and within each sample the abundances of alpha and beta sequences were tightly co-correlated. On the study's bioinformatics: Decombinator V4 was used to annotate TCR sequences for V gene, J gene and CDR3. TCRs were defined as expanded if a significant change between any two time points was detected under a Poisson model with p below 0.0001. Abundances of TCRs were expressed as counts per million after normalisation to the total number of TCRs sequenced in each sample. MAIT TCRs were defined by TRAV1-2 paired with TRAJ12, TRAJ20 or TRAJ33, and iNKT TCRs by TRAV10 paired with TRAJ18. VDJdb, accessed 1 November 2021, was searched for CMV, EBV and SARS-CoV-2 annotated TCRs, with TCRs annotated for multiple antigens excluded. The public reads were reanalyzed by TCRdb: fastp trimming at Q25, MiXCR alignment, in-frame beta chains only. Rows matching on CDR3 protein sequence are summarized as one entry with the most common DNA and genes. TCRdb's processing, not the study's, gives the V and J calls here. This sample comprises about 110,000 distinct CDR3 sequences, roughly 12% of them detected only once. Of the sample, 3.8% is held by the ten largest clones.

The CDR3 goes from the cysteine to the phenylalanine over 13 residues. Just the 39-base CDR3 DNA is kept, in frame starting at base 1. V is clipped by 4 bases and J by 6 bases, and the sequence between their germline boundaries is 10 bases long. In the germline V gene, CDR1 corresponds to SGHTA and CDR2 to FQGTGA. Set within a cohort of healthcare workers in London, UK, this nested case-control study involved weekly PCR testing of nasopharyngeal swabs along with blood sampling. Healthcare workers were recruited during the week of the UK lockdown, between 23 and 31 March 2020, and followed weekly for up to about 15 weeks.

Recombination connected TRBV7-3 to TRBJ2-1; TRBD1 is a possible D gene, resting on 6 matching bases. This sequence originates from an adult who was a healthcare worker with PCR-confirmed SARS-CoV-2 infection or an uninfected control (not recorded which). The source was whole blood, collected at baseline. The DNA sequence is given as TGTGCCAGCAGCTCGACAGGCCCCAATGAGCAGTTCTTC. Its translation reads: CASSSTGPNEQFF.